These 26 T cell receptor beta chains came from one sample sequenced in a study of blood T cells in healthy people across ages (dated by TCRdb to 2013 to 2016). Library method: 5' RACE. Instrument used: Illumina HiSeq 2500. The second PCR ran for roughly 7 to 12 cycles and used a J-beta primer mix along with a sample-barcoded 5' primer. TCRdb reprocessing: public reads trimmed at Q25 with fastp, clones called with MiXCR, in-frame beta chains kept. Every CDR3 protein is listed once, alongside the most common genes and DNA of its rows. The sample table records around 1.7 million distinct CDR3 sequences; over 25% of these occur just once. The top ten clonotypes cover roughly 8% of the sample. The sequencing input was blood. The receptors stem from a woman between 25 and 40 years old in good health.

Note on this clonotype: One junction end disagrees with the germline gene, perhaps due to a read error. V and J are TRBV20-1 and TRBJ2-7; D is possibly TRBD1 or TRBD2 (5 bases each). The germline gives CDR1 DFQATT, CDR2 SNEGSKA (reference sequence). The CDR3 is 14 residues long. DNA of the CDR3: TGCAGTGCTAAGGGGACGGAAAGCTCCTACAAGCAGTACTTC. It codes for CSAKGTESSYKQYF.

DNA for the CDR3: TGTGCCAGCAGGTATGGACAGGGACGAGGAACTGAAGCTTTCTTT. Its translation is CASRYGQGRGTEAFF. The chain is built from TRBV6-5 and TRBJ1-1, with 8 bases lining up with TRBD1. The CDR3 is 15 residues long. Germline trimming cut 6 bases from V and 5 bases from J; bases unmatched to any gene: 11. Germline CDR1 and CDR2: MNHEY and SVGAGI.

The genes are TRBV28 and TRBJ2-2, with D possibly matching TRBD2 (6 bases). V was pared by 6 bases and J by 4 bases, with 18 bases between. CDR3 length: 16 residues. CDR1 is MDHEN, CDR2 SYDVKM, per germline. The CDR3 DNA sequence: TGTGCCAGCAGCCCTCGAACCTTCGGGGGCACCGGGGAGCTGTTTTTT. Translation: CASSPRTFGGTGELFF.

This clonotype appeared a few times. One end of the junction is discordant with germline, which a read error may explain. CDR3 bases: TGCAGTGCTAGGTCTCGGGACAGGGCGCAGGAAAAACGGTTTTTT. Protein sequence: CSARSRDRAQEKRFF. The J gene is TRBJ1-4, the V gene TRBV20-1; 9 bases match TRBD1. Germline CDR1 is DFQATT and CDR2 is SNEGSKA (reference sequence). CDR3 length: 15 amino acids.

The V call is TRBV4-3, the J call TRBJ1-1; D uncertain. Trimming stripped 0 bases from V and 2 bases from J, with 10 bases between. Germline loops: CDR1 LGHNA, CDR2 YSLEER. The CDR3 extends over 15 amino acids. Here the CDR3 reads CASSQDSSSNTEAFF. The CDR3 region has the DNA TGCGCCAGCAGCCAAGACTCGTCCAGCAACACTGAAGCTTTCTTT.

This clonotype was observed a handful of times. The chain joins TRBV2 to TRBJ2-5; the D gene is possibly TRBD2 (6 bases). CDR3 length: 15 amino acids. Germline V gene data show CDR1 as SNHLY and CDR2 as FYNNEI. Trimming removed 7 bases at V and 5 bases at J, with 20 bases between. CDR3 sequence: CASTRGGTPRETQYF. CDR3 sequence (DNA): TGTGCCAGCACCAGAGGCGGGACCCCAAGGGAGACCCAGTACTTC.

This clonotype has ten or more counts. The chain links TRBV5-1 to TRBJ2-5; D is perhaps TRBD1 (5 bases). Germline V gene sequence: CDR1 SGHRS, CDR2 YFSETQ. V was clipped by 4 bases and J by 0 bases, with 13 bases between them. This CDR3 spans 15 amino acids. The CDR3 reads CASSLRQPYQETQYF. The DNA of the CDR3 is TGCGCCAGCAGCCTCCGACAGCCGTACCAAGAGACCCAGTACTTC.

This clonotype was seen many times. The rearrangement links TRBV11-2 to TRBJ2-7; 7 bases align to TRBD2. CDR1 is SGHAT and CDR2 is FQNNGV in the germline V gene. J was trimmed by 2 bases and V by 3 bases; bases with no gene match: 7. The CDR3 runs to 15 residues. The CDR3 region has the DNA TGTGCCAGCAGCTTGGGCTCAGGGAGGGCCTACGAGCAGTACTTC. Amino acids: CASSLGSGRAYEQYF. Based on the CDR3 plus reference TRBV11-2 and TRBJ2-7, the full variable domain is EAGVAQSPRYKIIEKRQSVAFWCNPISGHATLYWYQQILGQGPKLLIQFQNNGVVDDSQLPKDRFSAERLKGVDSTLKIQPAKLEDSAVYLCASSLGSGRAYEQYFGPGTRLTVT.

The CDR3 spells CASSLVEAGTDTQYF. DNA of the CDR3: TGCGCCAGCAGCTTGGTCGAGGCGGGCACAGATACGCAGTATTTT. The chain employs TRBV5-1 and TRBJ2-3; D is uncertain. Trimming removed 0 bases from V and 1 base from J, with 9 bases in between. There are 15 residues in the CDR3. CDR1 is SGHRS and CDR2 is YFSETQ in the germline V gene. Variable domain in full (rest from reference TRBV5-1 and TRBJ2-3): KAGVTQTPRYLIKTRGQQVTLSCSPISGHRSVSWYQQTPGQGLQFLFEYFSETQRNKGNFPGRFSGRQFSNSRSEMNVSTLELGDSALYLCASSLVEAGTDTQYFGPGTRLTVL.

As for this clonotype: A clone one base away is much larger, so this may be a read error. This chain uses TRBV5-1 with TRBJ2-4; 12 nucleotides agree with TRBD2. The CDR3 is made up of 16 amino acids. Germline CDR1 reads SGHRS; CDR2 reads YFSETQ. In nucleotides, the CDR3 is TGCGCCAACAGCCGGACTAGCGGGGCGGCCAAAAACATTCAGTACTTC. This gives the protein CANSRTSGAAKNIQYF.

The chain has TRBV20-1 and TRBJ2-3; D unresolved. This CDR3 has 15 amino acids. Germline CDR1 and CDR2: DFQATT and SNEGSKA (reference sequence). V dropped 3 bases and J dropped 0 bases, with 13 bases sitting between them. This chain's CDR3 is CSASASRISTDTQYF. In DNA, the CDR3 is TGCAGTGCTAGCGCATCGCGCATAAGCACAGATACGCAGTATTTT.

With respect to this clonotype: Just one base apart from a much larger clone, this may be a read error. The CDR3 spells CTSSPSGQGVYEQYF. CDR3 DNA: TGTACCAGCAGCCCGTCGGGACAGGGGGTATACGAGCAGTACTTC. The chain is built from TRBV4-2 and TRBJ2-4; 11 nucleotides align to TRBD1. The better agreement between TRBJ2-7 and the DNA end casts doubt on the J call. Germline V gene lookup returns CDR1 LGHNA and CDR2 YNFKEQ. The CDR3 totals 15 residues.

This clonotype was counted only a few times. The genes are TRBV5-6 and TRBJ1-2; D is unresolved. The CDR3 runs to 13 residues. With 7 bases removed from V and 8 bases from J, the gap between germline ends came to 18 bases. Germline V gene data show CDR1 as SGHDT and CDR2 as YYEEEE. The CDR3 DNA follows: TGTGCCAGCCTAAGCAACACACGTTTCGGCTACACCTTC. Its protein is CASLSNTRFGYTF.

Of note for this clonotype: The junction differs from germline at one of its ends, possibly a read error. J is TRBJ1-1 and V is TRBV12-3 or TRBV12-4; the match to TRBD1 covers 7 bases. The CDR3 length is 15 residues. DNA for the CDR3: TGTACCAGCAGTTTTAGTCGACAGGGAGGGGCTGAAGCTTTCTTT. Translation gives CTSSFSRQGGAEAFF.

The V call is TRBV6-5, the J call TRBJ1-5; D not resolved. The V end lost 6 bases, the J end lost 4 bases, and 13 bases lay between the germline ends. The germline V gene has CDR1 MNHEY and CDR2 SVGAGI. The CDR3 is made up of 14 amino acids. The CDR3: CASSEGPANQPQHF. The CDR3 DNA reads TGTGCCAGCAGCGAAGGACCGGCAAATCAGCCCCAGCATTTT.

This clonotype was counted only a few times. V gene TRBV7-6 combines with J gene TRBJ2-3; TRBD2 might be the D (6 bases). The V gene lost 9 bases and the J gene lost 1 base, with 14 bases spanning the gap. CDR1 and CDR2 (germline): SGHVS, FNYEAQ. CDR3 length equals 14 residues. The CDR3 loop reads CARGLGDRTDTQYF. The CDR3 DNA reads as TGTGCCAGGGGACTGGGGGATCGCACAGATACGCAGTATTTT.

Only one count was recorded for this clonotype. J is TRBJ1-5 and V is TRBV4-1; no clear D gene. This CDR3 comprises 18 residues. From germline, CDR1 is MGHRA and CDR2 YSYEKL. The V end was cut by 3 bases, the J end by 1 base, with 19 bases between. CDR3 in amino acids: CASSQISLFSQSNQPQHF. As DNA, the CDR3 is TGCGCCAGCAGCCAGATTTCGCTATTCTCCCAAAGCAATCAGCCCCAGCATTTT.

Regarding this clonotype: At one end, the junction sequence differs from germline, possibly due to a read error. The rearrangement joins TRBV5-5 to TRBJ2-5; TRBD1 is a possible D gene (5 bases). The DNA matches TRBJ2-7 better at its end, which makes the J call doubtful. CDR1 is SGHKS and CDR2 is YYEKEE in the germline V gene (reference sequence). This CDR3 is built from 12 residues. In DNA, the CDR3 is TGTGCCGGCAGCCCACCAGGGATCGAGCAGTACTTC. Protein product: CAGSPPGIEQYF.

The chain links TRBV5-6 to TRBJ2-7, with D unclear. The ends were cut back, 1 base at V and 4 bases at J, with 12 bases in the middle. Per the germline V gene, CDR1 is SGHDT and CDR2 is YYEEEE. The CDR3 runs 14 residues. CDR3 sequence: CASSLRRTDYEQYF. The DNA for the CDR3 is TGTGCCAGCAGCTTGCGCAGGACGGATTACGAGCAGTACTTC.

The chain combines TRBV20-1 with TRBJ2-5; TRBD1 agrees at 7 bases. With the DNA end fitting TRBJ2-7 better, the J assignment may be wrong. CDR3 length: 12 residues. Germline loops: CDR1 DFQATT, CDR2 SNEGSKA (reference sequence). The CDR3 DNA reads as TGCGGCGGAATACAGGGGTCCGACGAGCAGTACTTC. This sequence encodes CGGIQGSDEQYF.

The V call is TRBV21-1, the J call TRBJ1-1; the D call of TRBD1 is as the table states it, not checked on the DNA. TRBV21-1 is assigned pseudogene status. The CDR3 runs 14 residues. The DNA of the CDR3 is TGTGCCAGCAAGGCTCGGGGCGCGAACACTGAAGCTTTCTTT. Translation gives CASKARGANTEAFF.

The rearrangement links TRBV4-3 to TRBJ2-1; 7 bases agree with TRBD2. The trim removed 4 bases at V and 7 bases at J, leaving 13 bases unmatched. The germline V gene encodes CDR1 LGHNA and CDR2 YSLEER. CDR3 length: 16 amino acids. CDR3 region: CASSREGSGARNEQFF. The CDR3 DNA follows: TGCGCCAGCAGCCGGGAGGGGAGCGGGGCTCGGAATGAGCAGTTCTTC.

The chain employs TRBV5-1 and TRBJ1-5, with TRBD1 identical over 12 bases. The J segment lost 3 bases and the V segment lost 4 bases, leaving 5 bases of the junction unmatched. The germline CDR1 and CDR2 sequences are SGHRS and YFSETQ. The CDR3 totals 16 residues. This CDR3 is CASSTGTGGNNQPQHF. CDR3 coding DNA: TGCGCCAGCAGCACCGGGACAGGGGGCAACAATCAGCCCCAGCATTTT.

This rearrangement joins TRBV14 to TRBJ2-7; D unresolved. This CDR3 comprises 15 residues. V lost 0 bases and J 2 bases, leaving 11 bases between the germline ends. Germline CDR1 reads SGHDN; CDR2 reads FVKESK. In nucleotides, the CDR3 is TGTGCCAGCAGCCAAGAGGCCAGTTGTACCTACGAGCAGTACTTC. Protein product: CASSQEASCTYEQYF.

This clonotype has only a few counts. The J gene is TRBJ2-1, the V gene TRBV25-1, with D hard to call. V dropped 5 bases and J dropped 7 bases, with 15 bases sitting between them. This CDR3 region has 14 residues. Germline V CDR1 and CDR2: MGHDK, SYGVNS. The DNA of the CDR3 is TGTGCCAGCAGTCCCCACGGATTAGAGAATGAGCAGTTCTTC. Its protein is CASSPHGLENEQFF.

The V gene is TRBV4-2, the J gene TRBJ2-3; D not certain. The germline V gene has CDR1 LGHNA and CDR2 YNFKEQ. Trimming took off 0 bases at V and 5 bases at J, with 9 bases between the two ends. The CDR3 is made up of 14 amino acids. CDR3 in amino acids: CASSQEVLRDTQYF. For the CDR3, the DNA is TGTGCCAGCAGCCAAGAGGTCCTTCGAGATACGCAGTATTTT.